This T cell receptor (beta chain) was observed in a study of blood T cell repertoires in COVID-19. The wider study: COVID-19 samples from acute and convalescent phases originated in the United States, Italy and Spain. Sources were T cells, B-cell-depleted T cells, or PBMCs; the material itself was cDNA or gDNA.

In the source study's methods: Reference gene primer amplification gave nucleated cell count estimates. Here immunoSEQ multiplex PCR was the method, and the copy in TCRdb shows in-frame clones only, minus some. Clonal size and the V and J genes are those of that table, whereas D and trimming came from the DNA. The sample yields about 120,000 clones, approximately 87% seen once. This sequence was found in a man aged 30 to 45 with acute or convalescent COVID-19. Sequencing was done on a sample of peripheral blood.

CDR3 protein: CASSPSERSSISYNEQFF. The CDR3 nucleotides are TGTGCCAGCAGCCCCTCCGAGCGTTCAAGCATTTCCTACAATGAGCAGTTCTTC. V usage is TRBV13 and J usage is TRBJ2-1; D gene unclear. This CDR3 comprises 18 residues. In germline, CDR1 is PRHDT, CDR2 FYEKMQ (reference sequence). V was pared by 5 bases and J by 1 base, with 21 bases between.